This record looks at one T cell receptor beta chain sequence and its context. The data were obtained in a study of Ad26.COV2.S vaccination and SARS-CoV-2 variants. Study in general: Donor was one of the participants in the Ad26.COV2.S arm of the COV1001 trial.

Profiled with immunoSEQ multiplex PCR; TCRdb holds only in-frame clones, not every one. The data hold approximately 350,000 clones, with roughly 85% observed a single time. Germline CDR1 SGHRS, CDR2 YFSETQ. V shed 4 bases and J 2 bases; nucleotides not matched to a gene: 4. This CDR3 region has 14 residues. Treatment defined: around 19 received Ad26.COV2.S at low or high dose, single or two shots; a few received placebo; per-sample allocation not given. Sampling occurred on day 63 after the first vaccine or placebo injection. Vaccination used an Ad26 vector expressing Wuhan-strain SARS-CoV-2 spike. The gene calls are TRBV5-1 and TRBJ2-5; 8 bases align to TRBD1. This TCR was recovered from a person between 18 and 60 years old who received the Ad26.COV2.S COVID-19 vaccine or a placebo. The sequencing here drew on peripheral blood, taken in a trial of Ad26.COV2.S vaccine versus placebo. The CDR3 region has the DNA TGCGCCAGCAGCCCCGGGACAGGACAAGAGACCCAGTACTTC. This gives the protein CASSPGTGQETQYF. Combining the CDR3 with reference TRBV5-1 and TRBJ2-5 gives the whole variable domain KAGVTQTPRYLIKTRGQQVTLSCSPISGHRSVSWYQQTPGQGLQFLFEYFSETQRNKGNFPGRFSGRQFSNSRSEMNVSTLELGDSALYLCASSPGTGQETQYFGPGTRLLVL.